A selection of T cell receptor beta chains follows, all from one sample in a study of identical twins. Each CDR3 protein gets one entry after TCRdb re-called the 5' RACE reads with MiXCR. The table lists more than 250,000 distinct CDR3 sequences, roughly 8.6% of them singletons. The same data also went into a second study, on yellow fever vaccine responses in identical twins.

The sample comprised memory (CD45RO+) T cells sorted from blood. The receptors shown here come from a young woman in good health. CDR3s include the opening cysteine and the closing phenylalanine or tryptophan. The order of the fields is V gene, clone size, CDR3 protein. Some rows have no size entry. The others give once, few or many, or a class for an expanded clone.

>TRBV11-2|many
CASSPIGTEAFF
>TRBV6-5|NA
CASSYSGAGTDLRYEQYF
>TRBV5-1|many
CASSLNSGQETQYF
>TRBV27|many
CASSRTSGKHNEQFF
>TRBV28|NA
CASSFPPWSYEQYF
>TRBV7-9|many
CASSNGQETQYF
>TRBV7-8|NA
CASSLVSGGGTMQQFF
>TRBV27|NA
CASSLDPRPGAYNEQFF
>TRBV9|NA
CASSVVGSGSWETQYF
>TRBV6-5|few
CASSSRAGANVLTF
>TRBV6-4|few
CASSEDGVGNTEAFF
>TRBV7-9|many
CASSAPGPYNSPLHF
>TRBV28|many
CASSRRASNTEAFF